Following are 16 T cell receptor beta chains from one sample sequenced in a study. Treg sorting used a CD4+CD25+CD127-/low gate. TCRdb fed the 5' RACE reads into MiXCR, producing one record per CDR3 protein. Here the sample spans approximately 11,000 distinct CDR3 sequences, around a quarter being singletons. Sequenced material: Tregs sorted from a lymph node. These TCRs come from a female donor with breast cancer.

This clonotype was seen a handful of times. A much larger clonotype is one base distant, so this may be a read error. The genes are TRBV12-3 or TRBV12-4 and TRBJ2-4; no clear D gene. V lost 7 bases and J 3 bases, leaving 13 bases between the germline ends. The CDR3 runs 14 residues. DNA for the CDR3: TGTGCCAGCACCACCAAGCAGCGCAAAAACATTCAGTACTTC. Protein: CASTTKQRKNIQYF.

The chain uses TRBV29-1 and TRBJ1-2, with D possibly TRBD1 on 5 matching bases. CDR1 is SQVTM and CDR2 is ANQGSEA in the germline V gene. V was trimmed by 6 bases and J by 5 bases, leaving 22 bases between them. The CDR3 runs to 15 residues. This chain's CDR3 is CSVPSQGSANYGYTF. For the CDR3, the DNA is TGCAGCGTCCCCTCCCAGGGTTCTGCGAATTATGGCTACACCTTC.

This clonotype was detected a few times. With a much larger clone just one base away, this may be a read error. The chain uses TRBV25-1 and TRBJ1-1, with D perhaps matching TRBD1 (6 bases). Germline V gives CDR1 MGHDK, CDR2 SYGVNS. Trimming took off 3 bases at V and 10 bases at J, with 12 bases between the two ends. CDR3 length: 12 amino acids. The chain's CDR3 is CASSDAGHRAFF. CDR3 nucleotide sequence: TGTGCCAGCAGTGACGCGGGACATAGAGCTTTCTTT.

This clonotype was found a few times. This may stem from a read error, because a much larger clone lies one nucleotide away. This chain links TRBV20-1 with TRBJ1-5; no reliable D call. CDR1 DFQATT and CDR2 SNEGSKA come from the germline V gene (reference sequence). The CDR3 is made up of 11 amino acids. CDR3 coding DNA: TGCAGTGGTAGAGATGGTTATGCCCAGCATTTT. Protein product: CSGRDGYAQHF.

To note about this clonotype: Relative to the germline gene, one junction end is altered; a read error may explain this. This chain connects TRBV27 to TRBJ2-7, with 8 bases aligning to TRBD1. This CDR3 spans 13 amino acids. Germline V lookup: CDR1 MNHEY, CDR2 SMNVEV (reference sequence). CDR3 amino acids: CACSLQGAYEQYF. The CDR3 DNA reads as TGTGCCTGCAGTTTACAGGGGGCCTACGAGCAGTACTTC.

This clonotype occurred many times. A much larger clone differs by one base, so this may be a read error. The rearrangement uses TRBV7-6 and TRBJ2-7, with D unclear. The CDR3 spans 15 residues. Germline V CDR1 and CDR2: SGHVS, FNYEAQ. The germline V and J ends were trimmed by 5 bases and 5 bases, with 19 bases remaining between them. DNA for the CDR3: TGTGCCAGCAGCCCCCCTGGAGCGCGAGTAAACGAGCAGTACTTC. As protein: CASSPPGARVNEQYF.

This clonotype was observed a handful of times. The V gene is TRBV12-3 or TRBV12-4, the J gene TRBJ2-3, with 7 bases matching TRBD2. Unmatched junction bases numbered 11, after V lost 6 bases and J lost 2 bases. CDR3 length: 16 amino acids. The CDR3 is CASSPGGKKATDTQYF. The CDR3, as DNA: TGTGCCAGCAGCCCCGGGGGGAAAAAGGCCACAGATACGCAGTATTTT.

The chain combines TRBV9 with TRBJ1-1; D is unclear. Germline CDR1 is SGDLS and CDR2 is YYNGEE. V dropped 4 bases and J dropped 5 bases, with 15 bases sitting between them. The CDR3 extends over 14 amino acids. CDR3 DNA sequence: TGTGCCAGCAGCCCCCTAAAAGTTGATACTGAAGCTTTCTTT. This encodes CASSPLKVDTEAFF.

The table lists this clonotype with many counts. The chain couples TRBV4-2 to TRBJ2-7; D not resolved. V lost 0 bases to trimming and J lost 2 bases, with 17 bases between them. The CDR3 sequence is 17 residues long. Germline V lookup: CDR1 LGHNA, CDR2 YNFKEQ. CDR3 bases: TGTGCCAGCAGCCAAGATTGGGGTGATCCTAGGGCCTACGAGCAGTACTTC. Protein product: CASSQDWGDPRAYEQYF.

The genes are TRBV5-1 and TRBJ2-2; D gene uncertain. From germline, CDR1 is SGHRS and CDR2 YFSETQ. The CDR3 totals 13 residues. Trimming took 4 bases from V and 3 from J, leaving 7 bases between them. CDR3 sequence reads: CASSQQDTGELFF. Written as DNA, the CDR3 is TGCGCCAGCAGCCAGCAAGACACCGGGGAGCTGTTTTTT.

This clonotype has just one count. Possible read error: a much larger clone is one base away. The chain combines TRBV14 with TRBJ2-1; 7 nucleotides match TRBD2. Germline values: CDR1 SGHDN, CDR2 FVKESK. The CDR3 has 15 residues. The CDR3 spells CAGSQLGGSINEQFF. The CDR3 DNA sequence: TGTGCCGGCAGCCAACTGGGCGGGAGCATCAATGAGCAGTTCTTC.

This clonotype is medium-sized in the sample. The genes are TRBV10-3 and TRBJ2-3; 11 positions agree with TRBD2. The V and J ends lost 4 bases and 4 bases, in that order; junction bases with no gene match: 7. The CDR3 sequence is 16 residues long. CDR1 and CDR2 (germline): ENHRY, SYGVKD. CDR3 bases: TGTGCCATCAGTGCCTCAACTAGCGGGAGTGCAGATACGCAGTATTTT. Translation gives CAISASTSGSADTQYF.

The table lists this clonotype with many counts. The junction and the germline gene differ at one end; a read error may be behind it. The chain carries TRBV7-9 and TRBJ1-1; 7 bases agree with TRBD1. The germline gives CDR1 SEHNR, CDR2 FQNEAQ (reference sequence). CDR3 length equals 11 residues. CDR3 amino acids: CASRRQGEALF. In DNA, the CDR3 is TGTGCCAGCAGGCGACAGGGCGAAGCTCTCTTT.

This clonotype was recorded at least ten times. DNA of the CDR3: TGTGCCAGCAGTGACGGTCGTAACGAGCAGTTCTTC. It is translated as CASSDGRNEQFF. This chain connects TRBV6-1 to TRBJ2-1; D uncertain. CDR3 length: 12 residues. Germline CDR1 and CDR2: MNHNS and SASEGT. Trimming stripped 3 bases from V and 10 bases from J, with 10 bases between.

Turning to this clonotype: Possible read error: a much larger clone is one base away. The rearrangement links TRBV20-1 to TRBJ2-7; no definite D call. Deletions cut 0 bases from V and 6 bases from J, with 9 bases between. CDR1 is DFQATT, CDR2 SNEGSKA, per germline (reference sequence). The CDR3 spans 12 residues. The CDR3 bases are TGCAGTGCTAGAGATTTGTCCCGCGAGCAGTACTTC. Its protein is CSARDLSREQYF.

There are many counts of this clonotype. V usage is TRBV7-3 and J usage is TRBJ1-1; D not certain. The CDR3 covers 15 residues. Germline V gives CDR1 SGHTA, CDR2 FQGTGA. V was trimmed by 1 base and J by 1 base, leaving 10 bases between them. The CDR3 DNA sequence: TGTGCCAGCAGCTTAAATCAACAGCCGAACACTGAAGCTTTCTTT. This sequence encodes CASSLNQQPNTEAFF.